The rows below give T cell receptor beta chains drawn from one sample of a study of CD8 T cells in Susac syndrome. MiXCR, run by TCRdb on the immunoSEQ multiplex PCR reads, gives a single entry per CDR3 protein. The data contain about 82,000 distinct CDR3 sequences, approximately 96% of them seen just once; the ten biggest clones take up roughly 0.62%. Sequenced: CD8+ T cells from PBMCs. These receptors came from a human donor with Susac syndrome. CDR3s include the opening cysteine and the closing phenylalanine or tryptophan. D genes are given only for firm matches. Clone size appears in some rows only: once, few, many, or a class for an expanded clone.

TRBV6-6	.	TRBJ2-1	.	CASSFLAGENEQFF	TGTGCCAGCAGTTTCCTAGCAGGAGAGAATGAGCAGTTCTTC
TRBV30	once	TRBJ1-2	.	CAWSGAGYTF	TGTGCCTGGAGTGGGGCAGGCTACACCTTC
TRBV27	.	TRBJ2-1	.	CASTQSSYNEQFF	TGTGCCAGCACACAGAGCTCCTACAATGAGCAGTTCTTC
TRBV25-1	.	TRBJ1-6	TRBD1	CASRGEGQRQPLHF	TGTGCCAGCCGGGGGGAGGGACAGCGGCAACCCCTCCACTTT
TRBV30	.	TRBJ2-2	.	CAWSLQVFTGELFF	TGTGCCTGGAGTTTACAGGTCTTCACCGGGGAGCTGTTTTTT
TRBV4-1	few	TRBJ2-7	TRBD1	CASSGTVTYEQYF	TGCGCCAGCAGCGGGACAGTGACCTACGAGCAGTACTTC
TRBV20-1	.	TRBJ2-3	.	CSAAVDTQYF	TGCAGTGCTGCAGTAGATACGCAGTATTTT
TRBV3-1	.	TRBJ2-7	TRBD1	CASSRHGQGNYEQYF	TGTGCCAGCAGCCGACACGGACAGGGGAACTACGAGCAGTACTTC
TRBV27	.	TRBJ2-7	.	CASSLRPYGYEQYF	TGTGCCAGCAGTTTAAGGCCGTACGGCTACGAGCAGTACTTC
TRBV30	.	TRBJ1-2	.	CAWSVGSSNYGYTF	TGTGCCTGGAGTGTGGGGAGTTCTAACTATGGCTACACCTTC
TRBV12-3/TRBV12-4	.	TRBJ1-1	.	CASTWGVPADTEAFF	TGTGCCAGCACCTGGGGGGTTCCAGCGGACACTGAAGCTTTCTTT
TRBV5-1	.	TRBJ2-7	.	CASSSSGGSYEQYF	TGCGCCAGCAGCTCTTCCGGGGGTTCTTACGAGCAGTACTTC
TRBV5-6	.	TRBJ2-7	.	CASSSTGREGVEQYF	TGTGCCAGCAGCTCAACGGGACGCGAGGGCGTCGAGCAGTACTTC
TRBV5-1	.	TRBJ1-1	.	CASSPQTGTNTEAFF	TGCGCCAGCAGCCCCCAAACAGGAACGAACACTGAAGCTTTCTTT
TRBV10-3	.	TRBJ1-5	.	CAIGYGDQPQHF	TGTGCCATCGGCTACGGGGACCAGCCCCAGCATTTT
TRBV20-1	.	TRBJ1-1	.	CSAGDVALDTEAFF	TGCAGTGCTGGGGACGTCGCTTTGGACACTGAAGCTTTCTTT
TRBV29-1	.	TRBJ2-1	.	CSVELYNEQFF	TGCAGCGTTGAGCTATACAATGAGCAGTTCTTC
TRBV6-2/TRBV6-3	.	TRBJ1-2	.	CASTLPFGGYTF	TGTGCCAGCACCCTCCCATTTGGTGGCTACACCTTC
TRBV12-3/TRBV12-4	.	TRBJ1-2	.	CASSPGQSPYGYTF	TGTGCCAGCAGTCCTGGACAGTCCCCTTATGGCTACACCTTC
TRBV20-1	.	TRBJ2-2	TRBD2	CSARVRGTINTGELFF	TGCAGTGCTAGAGTTCGAGGGACTATTAACACCGGGGAGCTGTTTTTT
TRBV5-4	.	TRBJ1-1	.	CASSYPGRGTEAFF	TGTGCCAGCAGCTACCCAGGGAGGGGCACTGAAGCTTTCTTT
TRBV29-1	.	TRBJ2-1	.	CSVDRPRRNEQFF	TGCAGCGTTGATAGACCCAGGAGAAATGAGCAGTTCTTC